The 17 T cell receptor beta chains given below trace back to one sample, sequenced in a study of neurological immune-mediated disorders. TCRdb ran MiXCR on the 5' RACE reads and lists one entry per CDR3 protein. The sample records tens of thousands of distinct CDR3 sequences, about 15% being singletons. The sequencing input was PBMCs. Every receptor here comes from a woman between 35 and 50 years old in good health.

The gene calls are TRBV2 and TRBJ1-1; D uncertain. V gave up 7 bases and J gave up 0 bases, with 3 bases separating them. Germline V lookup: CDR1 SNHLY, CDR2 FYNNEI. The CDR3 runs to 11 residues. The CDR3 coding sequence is TGTGCCAGCACGGTGAACACTGAAGCTTTCTTT. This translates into CASTVNTEAFF.

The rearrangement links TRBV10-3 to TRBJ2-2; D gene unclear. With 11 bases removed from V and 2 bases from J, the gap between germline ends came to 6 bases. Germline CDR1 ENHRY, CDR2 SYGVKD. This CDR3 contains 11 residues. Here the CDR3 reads CASDNTGELFF. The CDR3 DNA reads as TGTGCCTCCGACAACACCGGGGAGCTGTTTTTT.

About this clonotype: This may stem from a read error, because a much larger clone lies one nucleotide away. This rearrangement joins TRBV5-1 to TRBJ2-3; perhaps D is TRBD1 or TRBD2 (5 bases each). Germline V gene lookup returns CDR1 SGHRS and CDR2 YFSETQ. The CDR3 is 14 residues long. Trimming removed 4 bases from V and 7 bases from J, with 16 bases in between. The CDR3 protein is CASSPSGTENTQYF. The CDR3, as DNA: TGCGCCAGCAGCCCCTCGGGGACCGAGAATACGCAGTATTTT. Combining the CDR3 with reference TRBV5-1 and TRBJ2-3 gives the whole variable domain KAGVTQTPRYLIKTRGQQVTLSCSPISGHRSVSWYQQTPGQGLQFLFEYFSETQRNKGNFPGRFSGRQFSNSRSEMNVSTLELGDSALYLCASSPSGTENTQYFGPGTRLTVL.

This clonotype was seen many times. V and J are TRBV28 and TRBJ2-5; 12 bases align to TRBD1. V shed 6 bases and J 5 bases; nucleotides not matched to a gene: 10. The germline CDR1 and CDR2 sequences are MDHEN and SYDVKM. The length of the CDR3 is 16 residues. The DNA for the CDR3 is TGTGCCAGCAGCTCCCCGGGACAGGGGGCGCGTGAGACCCAGTACTTC. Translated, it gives CASSSPGQGARETQYF.

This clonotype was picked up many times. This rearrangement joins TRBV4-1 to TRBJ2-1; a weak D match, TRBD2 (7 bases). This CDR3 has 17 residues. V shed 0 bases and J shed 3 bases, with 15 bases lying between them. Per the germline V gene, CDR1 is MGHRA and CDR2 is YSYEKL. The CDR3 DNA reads TGCGCCAGCAGCCAAGAGGGTCGGGGGGCGAACTACAATGAGCAGTTCTTC. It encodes CASSQEGRGANYNEQFF.

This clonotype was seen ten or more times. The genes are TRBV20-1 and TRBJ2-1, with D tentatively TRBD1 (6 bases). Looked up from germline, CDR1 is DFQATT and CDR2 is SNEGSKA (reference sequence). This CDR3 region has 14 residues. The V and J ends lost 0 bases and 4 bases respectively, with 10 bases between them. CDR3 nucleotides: TGCAGTGCTAGAGATCGGACAGAGTACAATGAGCAGTTCTTC. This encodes CSARDRTEYNEQFF.

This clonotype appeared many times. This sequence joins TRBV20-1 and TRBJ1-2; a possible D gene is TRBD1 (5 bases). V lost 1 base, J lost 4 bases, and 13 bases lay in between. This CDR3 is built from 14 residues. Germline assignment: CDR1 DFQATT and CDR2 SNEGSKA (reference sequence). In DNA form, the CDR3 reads TGCAGTGCTAGAGCTCCTAATGGGGGCTATGGCTACACCTTC. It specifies CSARAPNGGYGYTF.

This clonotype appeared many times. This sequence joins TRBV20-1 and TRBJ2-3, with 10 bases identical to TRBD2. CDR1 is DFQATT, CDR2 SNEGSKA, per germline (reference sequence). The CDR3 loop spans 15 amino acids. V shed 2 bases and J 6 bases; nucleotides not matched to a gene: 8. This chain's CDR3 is CSARKSGGAGDTQYF. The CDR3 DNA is TGCAGTGCTAGAAAGAGCGGGGGGGCAGGGGATACGCAGTATTTT.

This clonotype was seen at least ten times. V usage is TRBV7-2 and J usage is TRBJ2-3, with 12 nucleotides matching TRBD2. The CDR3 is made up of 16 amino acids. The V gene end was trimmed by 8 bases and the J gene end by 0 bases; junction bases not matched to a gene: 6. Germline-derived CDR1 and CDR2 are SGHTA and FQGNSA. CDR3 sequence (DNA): TGTGCCAGCCGGCTAGCGGGGGGGGCAAGCACAGATACGCAGTATTTT. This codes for CASRLAGGASTDTQYF. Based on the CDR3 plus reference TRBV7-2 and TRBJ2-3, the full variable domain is GAGVSQSPSNKVTEKGKDVELRCDPISGHTALYWYRQSLGQGLEFLIYFQGNSAPDKSGLPSDRFSAERTGGSVSTLTIQRTQQEDSAVYLCASRLAGGASTDTQYFGPGTRLTVL.

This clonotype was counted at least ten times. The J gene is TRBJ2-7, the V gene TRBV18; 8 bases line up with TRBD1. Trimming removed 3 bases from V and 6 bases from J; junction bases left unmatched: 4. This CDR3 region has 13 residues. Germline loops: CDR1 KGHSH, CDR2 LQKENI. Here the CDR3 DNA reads TGTGCCAGCTCACCGGACAGGGACCGCGAGCAGTACGTC. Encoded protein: CASSPDRDREQYV.

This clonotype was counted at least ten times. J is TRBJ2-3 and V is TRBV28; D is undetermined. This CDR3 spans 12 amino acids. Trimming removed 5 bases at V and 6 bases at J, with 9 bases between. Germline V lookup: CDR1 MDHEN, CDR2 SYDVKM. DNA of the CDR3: TGTGCCAGCAGTGCCCGTGAGGATACGCAGTATTTT. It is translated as CASSAREDTQYF.

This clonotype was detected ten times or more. The CDR3 sequence: CATRLAGGPEQYV. DNA for the CDR3: TGTGCCACCCGACTAGCGGGGGGGCCCGAGCAGTACGTC. The chain couples TRBV2 to TRBJ2-7; 14 bases are shared with TRBD2. CDR3 length equals 13 residues. J gave up 6 bases and V 10 bases, and 5 bases lay outside the gene matches. Germline CDR1 reads SNHLY; CDR2 reads FYNNEI.

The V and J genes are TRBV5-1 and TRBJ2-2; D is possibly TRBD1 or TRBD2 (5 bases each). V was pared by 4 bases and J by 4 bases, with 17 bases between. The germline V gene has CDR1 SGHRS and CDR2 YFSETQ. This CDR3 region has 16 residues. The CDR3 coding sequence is TGCGCCAGCAGCCCCCGGGCCGGGACGGGCACCGGGGAGCTGTTTTTT. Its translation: CASSPRAGTGTGELFF.

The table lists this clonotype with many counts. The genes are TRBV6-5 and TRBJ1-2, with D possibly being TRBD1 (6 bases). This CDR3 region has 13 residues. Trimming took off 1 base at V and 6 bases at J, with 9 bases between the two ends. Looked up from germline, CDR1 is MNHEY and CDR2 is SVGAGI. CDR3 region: CASSYFRGNGYTF. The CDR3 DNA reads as TGTGCCAGCAGTTACTTTAGGGGGAATGGCTACACCTTC.

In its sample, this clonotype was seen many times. DNA of the CDR3: TGCAGTGCTAGAGATGGCAGGGAAACCGGGGAGCTGTTTTTT. Translating it yields CSARDGRETGELFF. The chain couples TRBV20-1 to TRBJ2-2, with D maybe TRBD1 (5 bases). This CDR3 region has 14 residues. Trimming cost V 0 bases and J 5 bases, with 10 bases left between them. The germline V gene has CDR1 DFQATT and CDR2 SNEGSKA (reference sequence).

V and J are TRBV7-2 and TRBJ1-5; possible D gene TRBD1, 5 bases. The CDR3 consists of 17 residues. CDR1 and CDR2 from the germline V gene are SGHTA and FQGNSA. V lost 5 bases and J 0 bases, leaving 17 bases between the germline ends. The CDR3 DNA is TGTGCCAGCAGCCCCCGTGGGGGGGGGACTAGCAATCAGCCCCAGCATTTT. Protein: CASSPRGGGTSNQPQHF.

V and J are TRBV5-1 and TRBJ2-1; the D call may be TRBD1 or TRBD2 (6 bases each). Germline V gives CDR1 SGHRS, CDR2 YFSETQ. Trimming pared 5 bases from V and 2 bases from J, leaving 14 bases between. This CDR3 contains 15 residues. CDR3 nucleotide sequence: TGCGCCAGCAGTACTGGGGGCGGGACCTACAATGAGCAGTTCTTC. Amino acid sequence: CASSTGGGTYNEQFF.